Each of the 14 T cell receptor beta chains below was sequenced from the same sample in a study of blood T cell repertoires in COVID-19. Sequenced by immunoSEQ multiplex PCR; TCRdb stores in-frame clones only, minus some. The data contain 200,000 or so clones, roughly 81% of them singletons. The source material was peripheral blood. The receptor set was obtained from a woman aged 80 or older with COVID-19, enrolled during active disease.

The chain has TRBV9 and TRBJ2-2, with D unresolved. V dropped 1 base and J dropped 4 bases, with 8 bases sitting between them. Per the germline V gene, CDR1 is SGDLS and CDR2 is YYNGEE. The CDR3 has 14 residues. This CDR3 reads CASSVQAFTGELFF. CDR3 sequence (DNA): TGTGCCAGCAGCGTACAGGCCTTCACCGGGGAGCTGTTTTTT.

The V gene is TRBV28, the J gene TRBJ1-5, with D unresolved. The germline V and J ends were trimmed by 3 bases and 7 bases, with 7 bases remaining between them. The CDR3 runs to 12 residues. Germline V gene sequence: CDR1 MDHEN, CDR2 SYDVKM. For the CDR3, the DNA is TGTGCCAGCAGTTTTGGTCGGCAGCCCCAGCATTTT. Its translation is CASSFGRQPQHF.

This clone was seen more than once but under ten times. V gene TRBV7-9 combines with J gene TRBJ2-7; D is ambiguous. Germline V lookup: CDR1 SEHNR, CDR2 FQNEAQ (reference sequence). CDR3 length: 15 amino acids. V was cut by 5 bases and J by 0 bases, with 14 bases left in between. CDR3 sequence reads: CASSPPSYFSYEQYF. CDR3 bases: TGTGCCAGCAGCCCCCCGTCCTATTTCTCCTACGAGCAGTACTTC.

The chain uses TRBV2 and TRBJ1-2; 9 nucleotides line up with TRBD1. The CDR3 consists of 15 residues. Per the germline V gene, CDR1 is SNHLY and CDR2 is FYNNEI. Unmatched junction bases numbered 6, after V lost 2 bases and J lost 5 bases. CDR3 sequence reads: CASSELGTGTYGYTF. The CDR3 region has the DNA TGTGCCAGCAGTGAACTAGGGACAGGGACATATGGCTACACCTTC.

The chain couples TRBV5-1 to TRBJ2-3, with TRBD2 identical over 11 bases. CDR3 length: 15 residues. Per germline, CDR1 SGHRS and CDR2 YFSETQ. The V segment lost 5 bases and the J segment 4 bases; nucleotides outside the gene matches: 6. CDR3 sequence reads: CASSYSGGAPDTQYF. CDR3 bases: TGCGCCAGCAGTTATAGCGGGGGGGCCCCAGATACGCAGTATTTT.

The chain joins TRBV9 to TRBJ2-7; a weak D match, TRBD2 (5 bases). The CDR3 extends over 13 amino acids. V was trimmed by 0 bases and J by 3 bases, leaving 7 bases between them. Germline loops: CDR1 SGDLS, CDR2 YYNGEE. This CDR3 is CASSVVSDYEQYF. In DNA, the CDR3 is TGTGCCAGCAGCGTAGTTAGCGACTACGAGCAGTACTTC.

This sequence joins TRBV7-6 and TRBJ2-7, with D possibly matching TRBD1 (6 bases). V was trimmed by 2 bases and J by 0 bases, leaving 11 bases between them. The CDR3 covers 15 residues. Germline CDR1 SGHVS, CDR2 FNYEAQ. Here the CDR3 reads CASSLRGTSSYEQYF. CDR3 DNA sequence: TGTGCCAGCAGCTTAAGAGGGACAAGCTCCTACGAGCAGTACTTC.

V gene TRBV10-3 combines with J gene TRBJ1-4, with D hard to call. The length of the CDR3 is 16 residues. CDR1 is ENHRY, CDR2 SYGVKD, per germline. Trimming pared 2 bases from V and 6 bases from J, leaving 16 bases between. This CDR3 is CAISERLWIADEKLFF. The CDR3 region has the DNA TGTGCCATCAGTGAGAGGTTGTGGATCGCGGATGAAAAACTGTTTTTT.

In nucleotides, the CDR3 is TGTGCCAGCAGCTTAGCCCTAGGAAACTCTGGGGCCAACGTCCTGACTTTC. This sequence encodes CASSLALGNSGANVLTF. V is TRBV7-9 and J is TRBJ2-6, with unresolved D. V was trimmed by 0 bases and J by 0 bases, leaving 9 bases between them. The CDR3 runs to 17 residues. Germline V lookup: CDR1 SEHNR, CDR2 FQNEAQ (reference sequence). The complete variable domain, with remaining parts taken from reference TRBV7-9 and TRBJ2-6, reads DTGVSQNPRHKITKRGQNVTFRCDPISEHNRLYWYRQTLGQGPEFLTYFQNEAQLEKSRLLSDRFSAERPKGSFSTLEIQRTEQGDSAMYLCASSLALGNSGANVLTFGAGSRLTVL.

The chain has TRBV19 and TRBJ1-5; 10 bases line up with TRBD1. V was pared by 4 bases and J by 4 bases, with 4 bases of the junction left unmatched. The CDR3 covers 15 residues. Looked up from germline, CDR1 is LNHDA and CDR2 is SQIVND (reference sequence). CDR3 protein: CASSKGQGRNQPQHF. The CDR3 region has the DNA TGTGCCAGTAGTAAGGGACAGGGGAGGAATCAGCCCCAGCATTTT.

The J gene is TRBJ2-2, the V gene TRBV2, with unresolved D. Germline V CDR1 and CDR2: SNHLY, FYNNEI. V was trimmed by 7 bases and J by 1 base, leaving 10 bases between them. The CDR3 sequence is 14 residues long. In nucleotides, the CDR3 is TGTGCCAGCACCGCTGTTAGGAACACCGGGGAGCTGTTTTTT. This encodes CASTAVRNTGELFF.

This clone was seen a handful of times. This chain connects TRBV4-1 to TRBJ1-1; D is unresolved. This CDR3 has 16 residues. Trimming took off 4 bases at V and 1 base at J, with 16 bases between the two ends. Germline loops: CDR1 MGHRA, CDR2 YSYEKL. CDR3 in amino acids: CASSPRRYSKNTEAFF. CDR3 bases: TGCGCCAGCAGCCCTAGACGGTACTCTAAGAACACTGAAGCTTTCTTT.

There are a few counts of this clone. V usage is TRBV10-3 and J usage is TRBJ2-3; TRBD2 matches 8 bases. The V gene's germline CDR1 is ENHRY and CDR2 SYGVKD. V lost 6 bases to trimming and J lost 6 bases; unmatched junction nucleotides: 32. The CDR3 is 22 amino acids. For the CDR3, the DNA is TGTGCCATCAGCACAAGCGGGAGCACCCCCAAGGGGGTGGCTAGGTGGTGGGATACGCAGTATTTT. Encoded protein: CAISTSGSTPKGVARWWDTQYF.

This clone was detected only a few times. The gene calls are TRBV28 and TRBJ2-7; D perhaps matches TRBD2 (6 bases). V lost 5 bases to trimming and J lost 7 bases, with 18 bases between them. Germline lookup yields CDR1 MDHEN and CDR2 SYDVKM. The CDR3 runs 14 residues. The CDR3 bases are TGTGCCAGCAGTCTCTTCGGGAGTTCGGGGGAGCAGTACTTC. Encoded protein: CASSLFGSSGEQYF.